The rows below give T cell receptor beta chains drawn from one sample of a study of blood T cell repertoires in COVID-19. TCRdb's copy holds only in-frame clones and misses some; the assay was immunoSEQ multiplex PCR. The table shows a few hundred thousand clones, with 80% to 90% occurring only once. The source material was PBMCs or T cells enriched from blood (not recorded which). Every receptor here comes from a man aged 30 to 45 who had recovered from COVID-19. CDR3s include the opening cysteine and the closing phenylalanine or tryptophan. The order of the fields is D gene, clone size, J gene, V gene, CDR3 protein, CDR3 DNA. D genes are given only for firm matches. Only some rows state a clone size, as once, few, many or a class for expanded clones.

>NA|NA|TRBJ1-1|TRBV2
CASRTVMNTEAFF
TGTGCCAGCAGGACAGTGATGAACACTGAAGCTTTCTTT
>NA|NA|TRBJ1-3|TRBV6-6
CASRPTHDTIYF
TGTGCCAGCAGACCAACACACGACACCATATATTTT
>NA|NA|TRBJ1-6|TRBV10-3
CAISLEGDNSPLHF
TGTGCCATCAGTCTGGAGGGTGATAATTCACCCCTCCACTTT
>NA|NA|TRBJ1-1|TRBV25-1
CASSEYGRVTEAFF
TGTGCCAGCAGTGAATATGGCAGGGTGACTGAAGCTTTCTTT
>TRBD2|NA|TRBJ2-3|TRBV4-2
CASSQPGGYTDTQYF
TGTGCCAGCAGCCAACCGGGGGGGTACACAGATACGCAGTATTTT
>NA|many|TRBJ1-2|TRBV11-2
CASSLEVAGSYGYTF
TGTGCCAGCAGCTTAGAGGTAGCGGGGAGCTATGGCTACACCTTC
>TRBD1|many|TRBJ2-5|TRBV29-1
CSVGGTGPPQETQYF
TGCAGCGTTGGAGGGACAGGGCCCCCGCAAGAGACCCAGTACTTC
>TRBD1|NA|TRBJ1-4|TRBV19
CASSYRGPATNEKLFF
TGTGCCAGTAGTTACAGGGGACCGGCAACTAATGAAAAACTGTTTTTT
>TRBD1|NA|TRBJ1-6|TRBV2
CASRGDRGPSPLHF
TGTGCCAGCAGGGGCGACAGGGGGCCTTCACCCCTCCACTTT
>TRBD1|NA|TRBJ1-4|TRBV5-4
CASSLPGQAPEKLFF
TGTGCCAGCAGCCTACCGGGACAGGCCCCTGAAAAACTGTTTTTT
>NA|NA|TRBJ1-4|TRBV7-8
CASSHPGINEKLFF
TGTGCCAGCAGCCACCCGGGGATTAATGAAAAACTGTTTTTT
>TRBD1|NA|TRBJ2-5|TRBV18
CATSGTAQETQYF
TGTGCCACCTCGGGGACAGCACAAGAGACCCAGTACTTC
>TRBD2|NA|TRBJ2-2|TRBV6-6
CASSPRLAGAGELFF
TGTGCCAGCAGTCCCCGATTAGCGGGGGCCGGGGAGCTGTTTTTT
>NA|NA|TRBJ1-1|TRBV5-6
CASSLGGALNTEAFF
TGTGCCAGCAGCTTGGGTGGGGCTCTGAACACTGAAGCTTTCTTT
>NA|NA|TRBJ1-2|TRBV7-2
CASSYQGGGASYTF
TGTGCCAGCAGCTATCAAGGAGGGGGGGCAAGCTACACCTTC
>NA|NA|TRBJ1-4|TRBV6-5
CASTPRNNEKLFF
TGTGCCAGCACACCGAGAAATAATGAAAAACTGTTTTTT
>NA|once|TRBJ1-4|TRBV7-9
CASSLGRDPEKLFF
TGTGCCAGCAGCCTCGGGAGGGATCCAGAAAAACTGTTTTTT
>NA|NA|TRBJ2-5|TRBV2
CASSLTGLKETQYF
TGTGCCAGCAGTTTGACGGGACTTAAAGAGACCCAGTACTTC
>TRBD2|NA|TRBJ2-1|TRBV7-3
CASSLAGGSNEQFF
TGTGCCAGCAGCTTAGCGGGGGGGTCCAATGAGCAGTTCTTC
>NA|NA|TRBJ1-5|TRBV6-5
CASSYFGADSNQPQHF
TGTGCCAGCAGTTACTTCGGAGCAGATAGCAATCAGCCCCAGCATTTT
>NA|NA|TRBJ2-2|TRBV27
CASRVGQSFAGELFF
TGTGCCAGCAGAGTCGGACAGAGTTTTGCCGGGGAGCTGTTTTTT
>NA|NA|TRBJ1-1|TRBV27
CASSLRQGGTEAFF
TGTGCCAGCAGTTTACGTCAGGGTGGGACTGAAGCTTTCTTT
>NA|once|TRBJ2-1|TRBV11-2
CASSLPSGSIAYNEQFF
TGTGCCAGCAGCCTCCCCTCGGGGTCTATCGCTTACAATGAGCAGTTCTTC
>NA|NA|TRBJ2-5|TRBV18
CASSTGIQETQYF
TGTGCCAGCTCTACAGGGATCCAAGAGACCCAGTACTTC
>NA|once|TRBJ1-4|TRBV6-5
CASSYSIVEEKLFF
TGTGCCAGCAGTTACTCCATCGTGGAGGAAAAACTGTTTTTT
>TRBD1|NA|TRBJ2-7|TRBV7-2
CASSSGTGDYEQYF
TGTGCCAGCAGCTCCGGGACAGGGGATTACGAGCAGTACTTC
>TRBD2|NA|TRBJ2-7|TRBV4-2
CASSHPLSGGAYEQYF
TGTGCCAGCAGCCACCCCTTATCGGGGGGGGCCTACGAGCAGTACTTC
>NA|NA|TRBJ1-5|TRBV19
CASSNRVNQPQHF
TGTGCCAGTAGTAACAGGGTTAATCAGCCCCAGCATTTT
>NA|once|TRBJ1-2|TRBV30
CAWSSGQNYGYTF
TGTGCCTGGAGTAGCGGACAGAACTATGGCTACACCTTC
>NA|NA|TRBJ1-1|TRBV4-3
CASSQEQDPNTEAFF
TGCGCCAGCAGCCAAGAACAGGACCCGAACACTGAAGCTTTCTTT
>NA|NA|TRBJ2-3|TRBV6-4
CASSDAGASTDTQYF
TGTGCCAGCAGTGACGCGGGGGCTAGCACAGATACGCAGTATTTT
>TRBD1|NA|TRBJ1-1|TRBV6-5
CASKTGLNTEAFF
TGTGCCAGCAAGACAGGGTTGAACACTGAAGCTTTCTTT
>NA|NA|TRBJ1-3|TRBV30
CAWSFGRGNTIYF
TGTGCCTGGAGTTTTGGGAGGGGAAACACCATATATTTT
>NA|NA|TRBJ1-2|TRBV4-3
CASSPVWQSHGYTF
TGCGCCAGCAGTCCCGTGTGGCAGTCCCATGGCTACACCTTC
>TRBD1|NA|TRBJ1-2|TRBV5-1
CASSLTGDRHISYGYTF
TGCGCCAGCAGCTTGACAGGGGACAGGCACATTTCCTATGGCTACACCTTC
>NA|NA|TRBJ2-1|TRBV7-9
CASSLRLWTGRVDNEQFF
TGTGCCAGCAGCTTACGACTCTGGACAGGGAGGGTGGACAATGAGCAGTTCTTC
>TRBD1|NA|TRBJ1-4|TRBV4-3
CASSQGDPGTGDEKLFF
TGCGCCAGCAGCCAGGGGGACCCCGGGACAGGGGATGAAAAACTGTTTTTT
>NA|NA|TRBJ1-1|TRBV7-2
CASSFAIKAFF
TGTGCCAGCAGCTTTGCGATTAAAGCTTTCTTT
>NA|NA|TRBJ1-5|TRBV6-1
CASSEVGLNQPQHF
TGTGCCAGCAGTGAAGTGGGACTCAATCAGCCCCAGCATTTT
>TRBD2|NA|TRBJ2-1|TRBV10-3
CAISESRLAGANNEQFF
TGTGCCATCAGTGAGTCTCGGCTAGCGGGGGCCAACAATGAGCAGTTCTTC
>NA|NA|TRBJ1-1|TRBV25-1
CASSESRIENTEAFF
TGTGCCAGCAGTGAATCCCGTATAGAAAACACTGAAGCTTTCTTT
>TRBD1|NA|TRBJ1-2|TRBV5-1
CASSSAARDRGYTF
TGCGCCAGCAGCTCCGCTGCCCGGGACAGAGGCTACACCTTC
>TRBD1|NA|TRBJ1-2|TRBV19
CASSIGSGGVYGYTF
TGTGCCAGTAGTATAGGCTCAGGGGGAGTCTATGGCTACACCTTC
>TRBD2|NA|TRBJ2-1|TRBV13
CASSFWSAYVAGKYNEQFF
TGTGCCAGCAGCTTTTGGTCGGCTTACGTAGCGGGGAAATACAATGAGCAGTTCTTC
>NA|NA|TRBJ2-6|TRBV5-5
CASSFYASGANVLTF
TGTGCCAGCAGCTTCTACGCCTCTGGGGCCAACGTCCTGACTTTC
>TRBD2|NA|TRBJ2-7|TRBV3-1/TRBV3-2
CASSQPSAREGGNEQYF
TGTGCCAGCAGCCAACCCTCCGCCCGGGAGGGAGGAAACGAGCAGTACTTC
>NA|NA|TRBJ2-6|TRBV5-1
CASSLRPGTTSSGANVLTF
TGCGCCAGCAGCTTGCGCCCGGGAACTACTAGCTCTGGGGCCAACGTCCTGACTTTC
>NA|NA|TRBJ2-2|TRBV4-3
CASSDLANTGELFF
TGCGCCAGCAGCGACTTAGCGAACACCGGGGAGCTGTTTTTT
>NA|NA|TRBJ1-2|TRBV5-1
CASSPDRPHTYGYTF
TGCGCCAGCAGCCCCGACAGGCCCCACACCTATGGCTACACCTTC
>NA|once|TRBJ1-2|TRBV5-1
CASSLTTSTANDYTF
TGCGCCAGCAGCTTGACGACATCGACAGCTAATGACTACACCTTC
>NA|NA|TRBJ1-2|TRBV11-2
CASSLSRDSGYTF
TGTGCCAGCAGCTTAAGTCGGGATTCTGGCTACACCTTC
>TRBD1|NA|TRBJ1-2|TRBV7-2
CASSLVHPGTGDDNYGYTF
TGTGCCAGCAGCTTAGTCCATCCCGGGACAGGGGACGATAACTATGGCTACACCTTC
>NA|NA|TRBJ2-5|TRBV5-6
CASSPLQGRETQYF
TGTGCCAGCAGCCCACTTCAGGGGAGAGAGACCCAGTACTTC
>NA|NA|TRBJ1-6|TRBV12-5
CASGYSGTQSSYNSPLHF
TGTGCTAGTGGTTACTCCGGGACTCAGAGCTCCTATAATTCACCCCTCCACTTT
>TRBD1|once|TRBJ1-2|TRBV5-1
CASSLVGGGDYGYTF
TGCGCCAGCAGCTTGGTTGGAGGGGGCGACTATGGCTACACCTTC
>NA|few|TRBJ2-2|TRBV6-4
CASSPGGAGELFF
TGTGCCAGCAGTCCCGGGGGAGCCGGGGAGCTGTTTTTT
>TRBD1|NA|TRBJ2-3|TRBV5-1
CASSFDRGRTDTQYF
TGCGCCAGCAGCTTCGACAGGGGGCGGACAGATACGCAGTATTTT
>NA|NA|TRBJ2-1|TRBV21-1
CASSKFWGHEQFF
TGTGCCAGCAGCAAATTTTGGGGCCATGAGCAGTTCTTC
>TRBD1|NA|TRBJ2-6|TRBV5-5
CASSLPGTGVSGANVLTF
TGTGCCAGCAGCCTTCCCGGGACAGGGGTCTCTGGGGCCAACGTCCTGACTTTC